The source of this TCR beta chain is a study of T cell responses to AZD1222 COVID-19 vaccine. Assay used: immunoSEQ multiplex PCR; TCRdb lists only in-frame clones, some missing. The data contain 150,000 to 180,000 clones, less than 90% of them singletons. This CDR3 comprises 15 residues. The J segment lost 2 bases and the V segment lost 6 bases, leaving 4 bases of the junction unmatched. Germline V gives CDR1 MDHEN, CDR2 SYDVKM. The sequencing here drew on peripheral blood, taken on day 0 of AZD1222 vaccination. The TCR was taken from an adult in good health. This chain links TRBV28 with TRBJ1-5; TRBD1 matches 10 bases. The CDR3 DNA reads as TGTGCCAGCAGCAGAGGACAGGGGGGCAATCAGCCCCAGCATTTT. Translation: CASSRGQGGNQPQHF.